The next 14 T cell receptor beta chains were all read from a single sample in a study of blood T cell repertoires in COVID-19 (dated by TCRdb to 2020 to 2022). The library was prepared using the immunoSEQ multiplex PCR assay. The table was pulled from immuneACCESS by TCRdb, which kept in-frame rearrangements only. Such tables lose some clones; where checked, under half of the loss comes from unresolved V genes, and the rest has no known cause. A total of about 180,000 clones appear in this sample, about nine tenths of them only once. About 2.1% of the sample is in the top ten clones. Material: peripheral blood. The origin of the receptors is a man aged 18-30 years who had recovered from COVID-19.

The chain has TRBV4-3 and TRBJ2-1; 7 bases line up with TRBD1. The CDR3 loop spans 15 amino acids. Germline V CDR1 and CDR2: LGHNA, YSLEER. V trimming: 2 bases; J trimming: 2 bases; junction bases outside the gene matches: 3. CDR3 in amino acids: CASSQQGQTYNEQFF. The CDR3 nucleotides read TGCGCCAGCAGCCAACAGGGACAGACCTACAATGAGCAGTTCTTC.

V gene TRBV24-1 combines with J gene TRBJ2-5; 14 bases line up with TRBD2. V dropped 7 bases and J dropped 5; count of bases not matched to a gene: 11. Germline CDR1 and CDR2: KGHDR and SFDVKD. The CDR3 has 17 amino acids. Here the CDR3 DNA reads TGTGCCACCAGCCCCGGGACTAGCGGGAGTCGGGTGGAGACCCAGTACTTC. Translation gives CATSPGTSGSRVETQYF.

In its sample, this clone was seen once. This chain joins TRBV28 and TRBJ1-6, with D maybe TRBD1 (6 bases). The CDR3 is 14 amino acids. CDR1 is MDHEN, CDR2 SYDVKM, per germline. Deletions cut 9 bases from V and 9 bases from J, with 18 bases between. This CDR3 reads CASRAQGRGSPLHF. CDR3 coding DNA: TGTGCCAGTCGCGCCCAGGGGCGAGGTTCACCCCTCCACTTT.

This clone was found a few times. The chain links TRBV28 to TRBJ2-2, with TRBD1 matching over 7 bases. The CDR3 has 15 amino acids. Germline loops: CDR1 MDHEN, CDR2 SYDVKM. After removal of 6 bases from V and 7 bases from J, the junction contained 11 bases not matched to a gene. CDR3 loop: CASSPVDRENGELFF. CDR3 sequence (DNA): TGTGCCAGCAGCCCCGTTGACAGGGAAAACGGGGAGCTGTTTTTT. Using reference TRBV28 and TRBJ2-2 for the parts outside the CDR3, the full variable domain is DVKVTQSSRYLVKRTGEKVFLECVQDMDHENMFWYRQDPGLGLRLIYFSYDVKMKEKGDIPEGYSVSREKKERFSLILESASTNQTSMYLCASSPVDRENGELFFGEGSRLTVL.

This clone was observed at least ten times. The genes are TRBV6-2 or TRBV6-3 and TRBJ2-3; D might be TRBD1 (5 bases). V was cut by 2 bases and J by 4 bases, with 10 bases left in between. The germline CDR1 and CDR2 sequences are MNHEY and SVGEGT. This CDR3 is built from 14 residues. The CDR3 region is CASSYGQGPDTQYF. The CDR3 DNA follows: TGTGCCAGCAGTTACGGGCAGGGCCCAGATACGCAGTATTTT.

Only one count was recorded for this clone. The CDR3 nucleotides read TGTGCCAGCAGTTTAATGCGGGAGGTGGATACGCAGTATTTT. Its protein product is CASSLMREVDTQYF. The chain couples TRBV28 to TRBJ2-3; the match to TRBD2 covers 8 bases. V gave up 2 bases and J gave up 6 bases; unmatched junction bases: 4. This CDR3 comprises 14 residues. Germline V gene data show CDR1 as MDHEN and CDR2 as SYDVKM.

The chain combines TRBV6-2 or TRBV6-3 with TRBJ2-7; TRBD1 might be the D (5 bases). The CDR3 is made up of 13 amino acids. CDR1 is MNHEY and CDR2 is SVGEGT in the germline V gene. The V and J ends lost 4 bases and 2 bases respectively, with 9 bases between them. The CDR3 is CASSFPGTYEQYF. CDR3 DNA: TGTGCCAGCAGTTTCCCAGGGACCTACGAGCAGTACTTC.

The chain combines TRBV27 with TRBJ2-1, with 8 bases aligning to TRBD2. The CDR3 runs 18 residues. The J segment lost 1 base and the V segment lost 2 bases, leaving 10 bases of the junction unmatched. The germline V gene has CDR1 MNHEY and CDR2 SMNVEV (reference sequence). The CDR3 sequence: CASSLGPGLAKSYNEQFF. CDR3 coding DNA: TGTGCCAGCAGTTTAGGCCCAGGACTAGCTAAGTCCTACAATGAGCAGTTCTTC.

The rearrangement joins TRBV7-8 to TRBJ2-2; 9 nucleotides match TRBD2. V was pared by 5 bases and J by 4 bases, with 8 bases of the junction left unmatched. The CDR3 is 16 amino acids. Looked up from germline, CDR1 is SGHVS and CDR2 is FQNEAQ. The CDR3 here is CASSTSGTSSTGELFF. CDR3 nucleotides: TGTGCCAGCAGCACCTCCGGGACTAGCTCCACCGGGGAGCTGTTTTTT.

The chain carries TRBV5-1 and TRBJ1-1, with D maybe TRBD1 (6 bases). The ends were cut back, 0 bases at V and 4 bases at J, with 10 bases in the middle. The CDR3 extends over 14 amino acids. The germline V gene has CDR1 SGHRS and CDR2 YFSETQ. The CDR3 sequence: CASSLEGGVTEAFF. CDR3 DNA sequence: TGCGCCAGCAGCTTGGAAGGGGGGGTCACTGAAGCTTTCTTT.

The genes are TRBV7-6 and TRBJ2-5; TRBD2 agrees at 7 bases. CDR3 length: 15 amino acids. V was pared by 1 base and J by 4 bases, with 6 bases of the junction left unmatched. Germline assignment: CDR1 SGHVS and CDR2 FNYEAQ. CDR3 sequence: CASSLVGGGTETQYF. In nucleotides, the CDR3 is TGTGCCAGCAGCTTAGTGGGCGGGGGAACAGAGACCCAGTACTTC.

This clone was picked up a small number of times. V and J are TRBV20-1 and TRBJ1-2; D remains unclear. This CDR3 region has 11 residues. Germline lookup yields CDR1 DFQATT and CDR2 SNEGSKA (reference sequence). With 6 bases removed from V and 7 bases from J, the gap between germline ends came to 12 bases. The CDR3 loop reads CSASPTSGYTF. For the CDR3, the DNA is TGCAGTGCCTCACCAACGAGTGGCTACACCTTC.

The V and J genes are TRBV28 and TRBJ2-7; possible D gene TRBD1, 6 bases. V was shortened by 4 bases and J by 4 bases, with 17 bases between the two germline ends. CDR3 length equals 15 residues. Germline V CDR1 and CDR2: MDHEN, SYDVKM. This CDR3 reads CASSYRDRGAYEQYF. In DNA form, the CDR3 reads TGTGCCAGCAGTTACAGGGACCGAGGGGCGTACGAGCAGTACTTC.

The CDR3 spells CASSLSGALGAFF. The CDR3 bases are TGTGCCAGCAGTTTATCGGGGGCCTTAGGGGCTTTCTTT. The V call is TRBV27, the J call TRBJ1-1, with D perhaps TRBD1 (6 bases). Germline values: CDR1 MNHEY, CDR2 SMNVEV (reference sequence). V was pared by 0 bases and J by 11 bases, with 13 bases between. The CDR3 length is 13 residues.